This record concerns one TCR beta chain sequence. This specimen comes from a study of OX40 agonist ivuxolimab in advanced cancers. Between the trimmed V and J ends, which lost 4 bases and 2 bases, there was a span of 10 bases. The CDR3 has 14 residues. CDR1 is SGHRS, CDR2 YFSETQ, per germline. TCRdb keeps only in-frame clones here, not all; method: immunoSEQ multiplex PCR. Of approximately 33,000 clones listed, about nine tenths are singletons. V usage is TRBV5-1 and J usage is TRBJ1-3, with a possible D match to TRBD1 (5 bases). The input for sequencing was CD4+ or CD8+ T cells sorted from blood, taken in a trial of the OX40 agonist ivuxolimab. The sequence was obtained from an adult with an advanced solid tumor such as melanoma, head and neck, liver or kidney cancer. CDR3 in amino acids: CASSLDSTGNTIYF. The DNA of the CDR3 is TGCGCCAGCAGCCTTGACAGCACTGGAAACACCATATATTTT. Based on the CDR3 plus reference TRBV5-1 and TRBJ1-3, the full variable domain is KAGVTQTPRYLIKTRGQQVTLSCSPISGHRSVSWYQQTPGQGLQFLFEYFSETQRNKGNFPGRFSGRQFSNSRSEMNVSTLELGDSALYLCASSLDSTGNTIYFGEGSWLTVV.